In this sample, the clone carrying this T cell receptor (beta chain) turned up many times. Its antigen is not known. This entry belongs to a study of T cells in Graves' hyperthyroidism and ophthalmopathy. About the research overall: Prior to any treatment, at the point of initial diagnosis, peripheral blood was collected.

It was RNA transcripts that yielded the amplified TCR beta CDR3 regions. The HTBI primer set drove a first-round RT-PCR of the TCR CDR3. One entry per CDR3 protein results from TCRdb running MiXCR on the multiplex PCR reads. Seen here are about 420,000 distinct CDR3 sequences, roughly 15% observed once, and the top ten hold 5% to 6%. Recently diagnosed hyperthyroidism of less than 2 months' duration affected patients aged 18 to 65. Germline CDR1 reads MDHEN; CDR2 reads SYDVKM. V lost 7 bases and J lost 2, with 17 bases in between. The CDR3 extends over 15 amino acids. Findings and limits, study-wide: The authors' 13 V-J model separated ophthalmopathy from stable hyperthyroidism. Most thyroid clonotypes expanded above 0.001 were also detected in blood.

The chain employs TRBV28 and TRBJ2-5; no firm D call. The sequence derives from a woman aged 18-29 years with Graves' hyperthyroidism. Sequencing was carried out using blood. CDR3 coding DNA: TGTGCCAGCACGTTCCCGGGTGGCGGACAAGAGACCCAGTACTTC. It encodes CASTFPGGGQETQYF.